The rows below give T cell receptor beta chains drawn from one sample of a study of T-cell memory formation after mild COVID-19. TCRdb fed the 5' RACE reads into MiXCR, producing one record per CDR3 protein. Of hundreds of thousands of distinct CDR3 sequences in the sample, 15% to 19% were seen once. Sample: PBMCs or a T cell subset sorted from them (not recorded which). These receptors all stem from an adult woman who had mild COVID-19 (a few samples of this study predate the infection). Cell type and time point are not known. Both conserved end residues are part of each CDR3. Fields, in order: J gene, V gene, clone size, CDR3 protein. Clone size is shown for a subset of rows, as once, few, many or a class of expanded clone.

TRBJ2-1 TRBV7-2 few CASSSQSGTRNNEQFF
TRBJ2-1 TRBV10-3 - CAIRTTSYNEQFF
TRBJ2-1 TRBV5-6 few CASSLRGGVGEQFF
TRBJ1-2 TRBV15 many CATSSRANYGYTF
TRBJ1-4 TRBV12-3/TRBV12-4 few CASSWGVTEKLFF
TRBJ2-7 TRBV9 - CASSVAAEYEQYF
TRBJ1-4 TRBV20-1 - CSAKRAGAAEKLFF
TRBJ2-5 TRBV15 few CATSRVGGEETQYF
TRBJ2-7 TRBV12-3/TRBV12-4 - CASSLAPGMRYEQYF
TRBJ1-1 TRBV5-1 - CASSRVGMNTEAFF
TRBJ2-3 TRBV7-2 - CASRTARGGTQYF
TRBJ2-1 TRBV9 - CASSAAGLYSRNEQFF
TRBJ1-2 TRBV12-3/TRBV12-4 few CASSRQGSRSGYTF
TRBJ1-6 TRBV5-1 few CASSLKGQGGSPLHF
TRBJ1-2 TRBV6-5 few CASSRVSGFYGDGTGYTF
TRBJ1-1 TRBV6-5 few CASSLGPGNTEAFF
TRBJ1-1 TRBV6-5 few CASSYGGGGNTEAFF
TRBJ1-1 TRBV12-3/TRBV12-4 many CASSLRDRNTEAFF
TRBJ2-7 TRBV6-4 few CASNPGEQYF
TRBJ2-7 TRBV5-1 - CASRAGPYEQYF
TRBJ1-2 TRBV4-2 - CASSQDELGYTF
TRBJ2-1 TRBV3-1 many CASSRAGASYNEQFF
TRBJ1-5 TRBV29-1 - CSVEGGVDQPQHF
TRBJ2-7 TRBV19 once CASSAGPIAYEQYF
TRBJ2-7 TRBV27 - CASGPSTGTYEQYF
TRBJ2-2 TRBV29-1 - CSAGQTTGELFF
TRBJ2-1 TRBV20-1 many CSATGTRGANEQFF
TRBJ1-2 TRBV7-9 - CASTGPPLANYGYTF
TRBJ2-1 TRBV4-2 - CASSLPSREQYNEQFF
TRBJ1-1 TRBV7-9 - CASSNTQGNTEAFF
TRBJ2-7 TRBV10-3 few CAISEGTPYEQYF
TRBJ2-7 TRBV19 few CASSIGQGPPYEQYF
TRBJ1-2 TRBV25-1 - CASRPRHRGRSGYGYTF
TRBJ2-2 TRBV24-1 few CATSDEQGALEGELFF
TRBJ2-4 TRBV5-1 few CASSLGQGIAKNIQYF
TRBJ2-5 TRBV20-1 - CSARDSIQYF
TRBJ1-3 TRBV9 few CASSVGDGRGNTIYF
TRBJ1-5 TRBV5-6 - CASSLGWNQPQHF
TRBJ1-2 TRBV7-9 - CASSSHGRSFYGYTF
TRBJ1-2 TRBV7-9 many CASSLAGHGYTF
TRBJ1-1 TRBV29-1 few CSVERPNTEAFF
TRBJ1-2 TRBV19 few CASSIAGTNYGYTF
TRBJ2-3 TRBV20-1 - CSARDAVGSMGSDTQYF
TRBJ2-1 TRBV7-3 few CASSLGESSYNEQFF
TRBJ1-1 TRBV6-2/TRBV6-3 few CASTIWRDNTEAFF
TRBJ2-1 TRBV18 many CASSPGTEFLQFF
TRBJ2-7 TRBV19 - CASSRGDGRTYEQYF
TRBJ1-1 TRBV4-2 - CASSHRKTGGGTEAFF
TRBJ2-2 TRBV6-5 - CASSYSNRGGATGELFF
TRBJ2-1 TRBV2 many CASSDRSSYNEQFF
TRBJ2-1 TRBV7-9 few CASSLGHYNEQFF
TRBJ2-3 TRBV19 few CASSGSGDPSTDTQYF
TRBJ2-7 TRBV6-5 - CASRGTDRTLGEQYF
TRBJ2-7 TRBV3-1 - CASSQDRFVKYF
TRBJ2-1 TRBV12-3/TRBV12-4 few CASSLGLAGVNNEQFF
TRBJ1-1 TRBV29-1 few CSVAPGGSTEAFF
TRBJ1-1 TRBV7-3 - CASSLTEGTEAFF